The 28 T cell receptor beta chains below all came from one sample that was sequenced in a study of metastatic and nonmetastatic thyroid tumors. Not a single patient had been given any form of treatment at any point before undergoing thyroid surgery. Using MiXCR, TCRdb re-called clones from the PCR reads. This repertoire shows 13,000 or so clones, around 29% found once; its top ten account for approximately 15%. Sequenced material: tumor tissue. The receptors stem from a male donor with papillary thyroid cancer or a benign thyroid nodule (not recorded which). Some clones in this sample may be carry-over from other donors' samples.

The chain employs TRBV19 and TRBJ2-7, with D possibly called TRBD1 or TRBD2 (6 bases each). Germline assignment: CDR1 LNHDA and CDR2 SQIVND (reference sequence). The CDR3 sequence is 13 residues long. V lost 6 bases, J lost 6 bases, and 15 bases lay in between. The CDR3 DNA follows: TGTGCCAGTAGGGGGGGCGCGGCGGGCGAGCAGTACTTC. Encoded protein: CASRGGAAGEQYF.

The genes are TRBV6-2 or TRBV6-3 and TRBJ2-7; D remains unclear. Deletions cut 6 bases from V and 0 bases from J, with 9 bases between. CDR1 MNHEY and CDR2 SVGEGT come from the germline V gene. The CDR3 loop spans 13 amino acids. Here the CDR3 DNA reads TGTGCCAGCAGCAACGCTTACTCCTACGAGCAGTACTTC. It encodes CASSNAYSYEQYF.

This rearrangement joins TRBV24-1 to TRBJ2-1; TRBD2 might be the D (5 bases). Germline V gene data show CDR1 as KGHDR and CDR2 as SFDVKD. With 3 bases removed from V and 10 bases from J, the gap between germline ends came to 6 bases. CDR3 length equals 11 residues. The CDR3 loop is CATSDGGEQFF. The CDR3 DNA is TGTGCCACCAGTGATGGAGGAGAGCAGTTCTTC.

In its sample, this clone was seen a few times. The chain has TRBV28 and TRBJ1-2, with a possible D match to TRBD1 (5 bases). The CDR3 totals 17 residues. V dropped 3 bases and J dropped 1 base, with 18 bases sitting between them. Germline V gene sequence: CDR1 MDHEN, CDR2 SYDVKM. CDR3: CASSFLTAGESNYGYTF. CDR3 DNA: TGTGCCAGCAGTTTCCTGACAGCGGGAGAGAGTAACTATGGCTACACCTTC.

Concerning this clone: The junction differs from germline at one of its ends, possibly a read error. V usage is TRBV11-1 and J usage is TRBJ2-4, with 16 bases that match TRBD2. CDR1 and CDR2 (germline): SGHAT, FQDESV (reference sequence). The CDR3 is made up of 20 amino acids. The CDR3 loop is CAGSLPGGLAGGPFRSEQVF. In DNA, the CDR3 is TGTGCCGGCAGCCTACCGGGGGGACTAGCGGGAGGGCCTTTTCGTAGTGAGCAGGTCTTC.

The table lists this clone with a few counts. One junction end does not reproduce the germline sequence, and a read error may be involved. The chain combines TRBV6-1 with TRBJ2-2; D tentatively fits TRBD1 or TRBD2 (5 bases each). CDR3 length: 15 residues. Germline assignment: CDR1 MNHNS and CDR2 SASEGT. The CDR3 sequence: CASSARGANTGEPFF. In DNA form, the CDR3 reads TGTGCCAGCAGTGCTAGAGGGGCGAACACCGGGGAGCCGTTTTTT.

This chain joins TRBV20-1 and TRBJ2-2; possibly TRBD1 for D (6 bases). From germline, CDR1 is DFQATT and CDR2 SNEGSKA (reference sequence). The CDR3 consists of 15 residues. Trimming removed 3 bases from V and 4 bases from J, with 15 bases in between. This CDR3 is CSARAQGSRTGELFF. The CDR3, as DNA: TGCAGTGCTAGGGCCCAGGGGTCGCGCACCGGGGAGCTGTTTTTT.

This clone is labeled medium-sized. The genes are TRBV6-2 or TRBV6-3 and TRBJ2-7, with 9 bases matching TRBD1. J was trimmed by 1 base and V by 4 bases; bases with no gene match: 11. This CDR3 has 17 amino acids. Germline loops: CDR1 MNHEY, CDR2 SVGEGT. The CDR3 DNA is TGTGCCAGCAGTTCCCTAACAGGGGGCAGTGGGTCCTACGAGCAGTACTTC. Its translation: CASSSLTGGSGSYEQYF.

The chain carries TRBV28 and TRBJ2-1, with D uncertain. CDR3 length: 13 residues. The V end lost 4 bases, the J end lost 15 bases, and 19 bases lay between the germline ends. Germline lookup yields CDR1 MDHEN and CDR2 SYDVKM. CDR3 in DNA: TGTGCCAGCAGTTCCTGGAGAGGAGATGACCCGTTCTTC. It encodes CASSSWRGDDPFF. The full variable domain, completed using reference TRBV28 and TRBJ2-1, is DVKVTQSSRYLVKRTGEKVFLECVQDMDHENMFWYRQDPGLGLRLIYFSYDVKMKEKGDIPEGYSVSREKKERFSLILESASTNQTSMYLCASSSWRGDDPFFGPGTRLTVL.

This clone was recorded at least ten times. The chain couples TRBV2 to TRBJ2-2, with 7 nucleotides matching TRBD2. CDR1 SNHLY and CDR2 FYNNEI come from the germline V gene. With 9 bases clipped from V and 4 bases from J, the junction kept 8 bases outside the gene matches. This CDR3 is 14 amino acids long. The CDR3 nucleotides read TGTGCCAGTCAAGAGCGGGACCTCACCGGGGAGCTGTTTTTT. It yields the protein CASQERDLTGELFF.

The chain carries TRBV12-3 or TRBV12-4 and TRBJ2-1; 12 nucleotides agree with TRBD2. V lost 7 bases and J lost 9; bases outside the gene matches: 4. This CDR3 has 13 amino acids. The CDR3 here is CASTPLAGGEQFF. CDR3 DNA: TGTGCCAGCACCCCACTAGCGGGGGGTGAGCAGTTCTTC.

This clone was picked up many times. Since a much larger clone is just one base distant, this may be a read error. As the CDR3 is not closed by the conserved phenylalanine or tryptophan, this likely results from a read error. CDR3 DNA sequence: TGCAGCGACAGCACAGGCGAGAACACTGAAGCTTTCTTG. Its protein product is CSDSTGENTEAFL. This sequence joins TRBV29-1 and TRBJ1-1, with a possible D match to TRBD1 (5 bases). With 7 bases removed from V and 1 base from J, the gap between germline ends came to 13 bases. Germline CDR1 and CDR2: SQVTM and ANQGSEA. This CDR3 contains 13 residues.

This clone was picked up many times. This may arise from a read error, as a much more abundant clone is one base away. The same CDR3 can be traced to other DNA sequences in this sample. The rearrangement joins TRBV6-4 to TRBJ2-3, with 9 positions matching TRBD2. CDR1 MRHNA and CDR2 SNTAGT come from the germline V gene. The CDR3 totals 15 residues. The CDR3: CASSDKAGGTDTQYF. The CDR3 coding sequence is TGTGCCAGCAGTGACAAAGCGGGAGGCACAGATACACAGTATTTT.

This clone was counted a few times. The chain has TRBV6-4 and TRBJ2-2; 8 bases map to TRBD1. The CDR3 runs to 13 residues. V lost 10 bases and J lost 3; bases outside the gene matches: 4. Germline CDR1 reads MRHNA; CDR2 reads SNTAGT. CDR3 residues: CATTDRDTGELFF. As DNA, the CDR3 is TGTGCCACTACGGACAGGGACACCGGGGAGCTGTTTTTT.

The V and J genes are TRBV7-4 and TRBJ2-1; 15 positions match TRBD2. The V and J ends lost 2 bases and 9 bases, in that order; junction bases with no gene match: 17. The CDR3 consists of 20 residues. In germline, CDR1 is SGHVT, CDR2 SQSDAQ. The CDR3: CASSLPGGLAGGPFLSEQFF. The CDR3 DNA reads as TGTGCCAGCAGCTTACCGGGTGGACTAGCGGGAGGGCCTTTTCTTAGTGAGCAGTTCTTC. Supplemented by reference TRBV7-4 and TRBJ2-1, the full variable domain reads GAGVSQSPRYKVAKRGRDVALRCDSISGHVTLYWYRQTLGQGSEVLTYSQSDAQRDKSGRPSGRFSAERPERSVSTLKIQRTEQGDSAVYLCASSLPGGLAGGPFLSEQFFGPGTRLTVL.

The V call is TRBV11-1, the J call TRBJ1-2; 7 bases line up with TRBD1. The germline gives CDR1 SGHAT, CDR2 FQDESV (reference sequence). CDR3 length: 17 amino acids. V shed 10 bases, J shed 9 bases, and the junction held 26 bases outside the gene matches. The CDR3 spells CATSLSWATGSVSCYTF. Here the CDR3 DNA reads TGTGCCACGAGCTTGTCTTGGGCGACAGGGAGTGTCTCTTGCTACACCTTC. Using reference TRBV11-1 and TRBJ1-2 for the parts outside the CDR3, the full variable domain is EAEVAQSPRYKITEKSQAVAFWCDPISGHATLYWYRQILGQGPELLVQFQDESVVDDSQLPKDRFSAERLKGVDSTLKIQPAELGDSAMYLCATSLSWATGSVSCYTFGSGTRLTVV.

A word on this clone: A junction boundary mismatches the germline segment, possibly from a read error. The chain uses TRBV6-1 and TRBJ1-1; the D gene is possibly TRBD1 (5 bases). CDR1 MNHNS and CDR2 SASEGT come from the germline V gene. The CDR3 is 12 residues long. The CDR3 reads CAISVTVEGAIF. CDR3 coding DNA: TGTGCCATCAGTGTGACAGTAGAGGGAGCTATCTTT.

The table lists this clone with a few counts. The chain couples TRBV28 to TRBJ1-4, with D possibly TRBD1 on 6 matching bases. There are 14 residues in the CDR3. Germline V lookup: CDR1 MDHEN, CDR2 SYDVKM. Trimming pared 1 base from V and 7 bases from J, leaving 10 bases between. Here the CDR3 DNA reads TGTGCCAGCAGTTTATTGGGGGGCGTTGAAAAACTGTTTTTT. Protein sequence: CASSLLGGVEKLFF.

This clone was picked up a small number of times. The chain is built from TRBV5-1 and TRBJ2-3, with TRBD1 as a possible D gene (6 bases). The CDR3 is 15 residues long. Germline CDR1 reads SGHRS; CDR2 reads YFSETQ. V lost 6 bases to trimming and J lost 0 bases, with 14 bases between them. The CDR3 coding sequence is TGCGCCAGCAATCAGGGGTCAACTAGCACAGATACGCAGTATTTT. Its protein product is CASNQGSTSTDTQYF.

This clone was observed a handful of times. The sample holds other DNA sequences that translate to the same CDR3. The chain is built from TRBV7-6 and TRBJ2-7, with 8 bases fitting TRBD1. The germline CDR1 and CDR2 sequences are SGHVS and FNYEAQ. The CDR3 length is 16 residues. J was trimmed by 1 base and V by 1 base; bases with no gene match: 6. CDR3 sequence: CASSLEKHRGSYEQYF. DNA of the CDR3: TGTGCCAGCAGCTTAGAGAAACACAGGGGGTCCTACGAGCAGTACTTC.

The chain links TRBV20-1 to TRBJ2-3, with TRBD2 matching over 11 bases. Germline V CDR1 and CDR2: DFQATT, SNEGSKA (reference sequence). The CDR3 is made up of 15 amino acids. The V gene end was trimmed by 6 bases and the J gene end by 5 bases; junction bases not matched to a gene: 10. The CDR3 is CSAPGTSGGRDTQYF. CDR3 nucleotides: TGCAGTGCACCGGGGACTAGCGGAGGACGAGATACGCAGTATTTT.

This chain links TRBV6-2 or TRBV6-3 with TRBJ2-7; 10 positions agree with TRBD2. Germline V gene data show CDR1 as MNHEY and CDR2 as SVGEGT. The CDR3 runs 14 residues. Germline trimming cut 6 bases from V and 3 bases from J; bases unmatched to any gene: 5. CDR3 amino acids: CASRPASGSYEQYF. CDR3 nucleotides: TGTGCCAGCAGACCCGCTAGCGGGAGCTACGAGCAGTACTTC.

In regard to this clone: An end of the junction differs from the germline gene, which may be a read error. The CDR3 DNA follows: TGTGCCAGCAGCTCTTCTTGTGGAAGATCGAACACCGCGGAGCTGTTTTTT. Translating gives CASSSSCGRSNTAELFF. The chain uses TRBV5-4 and TRBJ2-2; D is uncertain. The CDR3 extends over 17 amino acids. Germline values: CDR1 SGHNT, CDR2 YYREEE (reference sequence).

J is TRBJ2-3 and V is TRBV6-5; TRBD2 is a possible D gene (6 bases). The CDR3 sequence is 16 residues long. Germline-derived CDR1 and CDR2 are MNHEY and SVGAGI. V was clipped by 0 bases and J by 2 bases, with 12 bases between them. The CDR3 nucleotides are TGTGCCAGCAGTTACTCGATCGCGGGATTCACAGATACGCAGTATTTT. Its translation: CASSYSIAGFTDTQYF.

The rearrangement uses TRBV6-5 and TRBJ1-4; tentatively, D is TRBD1 (6 bases). CDR3 length equals 13 residues. V lost 7 bases and J 3 bases, leaving 9 bases between the germline ends. The germline V gene encodes CDR1 MNHEY and CDR2 SVGAGI. CDR3: CASNAGANEKLFF. CDR3 nucleotides: TGTGCCAGCAACGCAGGGGCTAATGAAAAACTGTTTTTT.

In its sample, this clone is medium-sized (0.01 to 0.1%). V and J are TRBV30 and TRBJ1-5; D not certain. The V end was cut by 2 bases, the J end by 5 bases, with 10 bases between. The CDR3 spans 13 residues. The germline V gene has CDR1 GTSNPN and CDR2 SVGIG (reference sequence). CDR3 DNA: TGTGCCTGGAGTCGATCGCTTTATCAGCCCCAGCATTTT. Amino acid sequence: CAWSRSLYQPQHF.

This clone appeared many times. The J gene is TRBJ1-1, the V gene TRBV9; TRBD1 is a possible D gene (6 bases). V lost 1 base to trimming and J lost 1 base, with 8 bases between them. The germline V gene encodes CDR1 SGDLS and CDR2 YYNGEE. CDR3 length equals 14 residues. The DNA for the CDR3 is TGTGCCAGCAGCGTACGGACAGAGAACACTGAAGCTTTCTTT. This codes for CASSVRTENTEAFF. Complete variable domain (other parts from reference TRBV9 and TRBJ1-1): DSGVTQTPKHLITATGQRVTLRCSPRSGDLSVYWYQQSLDQGLQFLIQYYNGEERAKGNILERFSAQQFPDLHSELNLSSLELGDSALYFCASSVRTENTEAFFGQGTRLTVV.

The rearrangement uses TRBV6-1 and TRBJ1-5; 7 bases align to TRBD1. V lost 7 bases and J lost 3; bases outside the gene matches: 6. The CDR3 is made up of 14 amino acids. Germline CDR1 MNHNS, CDR2 SASEGT. CDR3 nucleotide sequence: TGTGCCAGCAACAGGGACAGCCCCAATCAGCCCCAGCATTTT. Its translation is CASNRDSPNQPQHF.